Sample share makes the clone carrying this T cell receptor (beta chain) medium-sized. As yet, its antigen is unknown. CDR1 is GTSNPN and CDR2 is SVGIG in the germline V gene (reference sequence). The CDR3 has 15 residues. The junction had 5 bases not matched to a gene; V was cut back by 3 bases and J by 3 bases. As to time point: week 5, during vaccination. Topical imiquimod was applied with each vaccine dose, which held 300 ug of mutant IDH1 20-mer peptide. Produced via immunoSEQ multiplex PCR; TCRdb's table is partial and in-frame only. The sample includes tens of thousands of clones, more than 75% of them seen just once. This entry comes from a study of a mutant IDH1 vaccine in newly diagnosed glioma. Turning to the study itself: Vaccine dosing followed radiotherapy by 4-6 weeks, or accompanied temozolomide cycles.

Material: PBMCs, obtained from a glioma patient whose treatment included an IDH1 peptide vaccine. This clonotype was sampled from a man in his forties with glioma. The J gene is TRBJ1-4, the V gene TRBV30; 9 bases fit TRBD1. CDR3 protein: CAWRDRGASNEKLFF. The CDR3 bases are TGTGCCTGGAGGGACAGGGGTGCGTCTAATGAAAAACTGTTTTTT.